This TCR beta chain stems from a study of Graves' ophthalmopathy and Graves' hyperthyroidism. Study in general: Peripheral blood was gathered at first diagnosis, ahead of any treatment whatsoever.

This clonotype was seen repeatedly, ten times or more. The antigen remains undetermined. RNA transcripts were the source from which TCR beta CDR3 regions were amplified. A first-round RT-PCR used HTBI primers, followed by a second-round multiplex PCR. TCRdb re-analysed the multiplex PCR reads in MiXCR, keeping a single row per CDR3 protein. The sample lists 400,000 to 450,000 distinct CDR3 sequences, over 20% occurring once. The CDR3 extends over 12 amino acids. Trimming took 6 bases from V and 9 from J, leaving 15 bases between them. Germline V gene data show CDR1 as DFQATT and CDR2 as SNEGSKA (reference sequence). If patients had other autoimmune diseases, uncontrolled infections, pregnancy or lactation, they were excluded. Findings and limits, study-wide: For separating ophthalmopathy from stable hyperthyroidism, a 13-signature model gave roughly 90% sensitivity and about 82% specificity. Ophthalmopathy progression was predicted by the model at approximately 70% sensitivity and 72% to 80% specificity.

This chain links TRBV20-1 with TRBJ1-5; D not resolved. The sequence was collected from a woman aged 18 to 35 with stable Graves' hyperthyroidism. Input material: peripheral blood. The CDR3 sequence: CSAGLLNTPQHF. The CDR3 nucleotides are TGCAGTGCAGGGCTCCTCAATACGCCCCAGCATTTT.